This T cell receptor (beta chain) was sequenced during a study of shared clonotypes between healthy human individuals. Study conclusions and caveats: Generation probabilities were higher for clonotypes shared across all four sorted-subset donors than for unshared ones. Blood was the sole source, and tissue repertoires probably differ.

Each cell subset's genomic DNA was divided evenly among several immunoSEQ plates. Generated by immunoSEQ multiplex PCR, the TCRdb table keeps only in-frame clones and is missing some. Of about 1.5 million clones in the sample, approximately 98% were seen once. Splitting the CD4+ cells yielded a CD45RA+ naive subset and a CD45RA-negative memory subset. This clone has only one observation. The antigen is unknown. The source of this sequence is a man aged 30 to 45 in good health. The specimen was naive CD4+ T cells sorted from blood. Subset indicated: CD45RA+ positively selected.

This CDR3 is CASSVVGGMNTEAFF. The CDR3 DNA reads TGTGCCAGCAGCGTAGTTGGGGGGATGAACACTGAAGCTTTCTTT. The rearrangement joins TRBV9 to TRBJ1-1; D is possibly TRBD1 (5 bases). The V end was cut by 0 bases, the J end by 0 bases, with 9 bases between. The CDR3 contains 15 residues. The V gene's germline CDR1 is SGDLS and CDR2 YYNGEE.